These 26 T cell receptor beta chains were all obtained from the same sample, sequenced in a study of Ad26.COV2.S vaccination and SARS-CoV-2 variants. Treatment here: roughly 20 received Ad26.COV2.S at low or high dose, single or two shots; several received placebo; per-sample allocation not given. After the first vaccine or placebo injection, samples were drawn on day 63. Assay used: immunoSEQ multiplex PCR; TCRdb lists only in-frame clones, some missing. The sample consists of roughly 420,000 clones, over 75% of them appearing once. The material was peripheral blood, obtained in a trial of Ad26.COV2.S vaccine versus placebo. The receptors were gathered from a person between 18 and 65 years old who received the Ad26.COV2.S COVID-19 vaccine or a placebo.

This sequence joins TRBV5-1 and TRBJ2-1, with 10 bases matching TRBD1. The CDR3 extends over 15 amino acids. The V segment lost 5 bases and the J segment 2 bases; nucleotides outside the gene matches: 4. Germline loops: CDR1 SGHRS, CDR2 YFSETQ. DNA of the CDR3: TGCGCCAGCAGTTATGGACAGGGGGCCTACAATGAGCAGTTCTTC. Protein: CASSYGQGAYNEQFF. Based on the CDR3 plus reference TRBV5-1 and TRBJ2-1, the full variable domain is KAGVTQTPRYLIKTRGQQVTLSCSPISGHRSVSWYQQTPGQGLQFLFEYFSETQRNKGNFPGRFSGRQFSNSRSEMNVSTLELGDSALYLCASSYGQGAYNEQFFGPGTRLTVL.

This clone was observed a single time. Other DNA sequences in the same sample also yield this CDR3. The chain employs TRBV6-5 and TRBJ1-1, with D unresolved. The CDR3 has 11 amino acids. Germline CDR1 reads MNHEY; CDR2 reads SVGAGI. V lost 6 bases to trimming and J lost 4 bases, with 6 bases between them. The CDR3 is CASSSSTEAFF. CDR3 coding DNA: TGTGCCAGCAGCTCATCCACTGAAGCTTTCTTT.

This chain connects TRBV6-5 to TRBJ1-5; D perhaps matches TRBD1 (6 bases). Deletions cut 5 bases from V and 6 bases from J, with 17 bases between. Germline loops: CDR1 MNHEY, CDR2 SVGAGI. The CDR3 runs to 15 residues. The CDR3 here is CASSNRQVAGQPQHF. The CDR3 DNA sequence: TGTGCCAGCAGTAATCGACAGGTAGCAGGTCAGCCCCAGCATTTT.

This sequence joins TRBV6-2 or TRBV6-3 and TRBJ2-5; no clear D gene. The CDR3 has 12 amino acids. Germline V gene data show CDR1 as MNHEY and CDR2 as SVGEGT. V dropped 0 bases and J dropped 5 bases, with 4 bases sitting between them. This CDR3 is CASSYSGETQYF. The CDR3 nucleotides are TGTGCCAGCAGTTACTCAGGCGAGACCCAGTACTTC.

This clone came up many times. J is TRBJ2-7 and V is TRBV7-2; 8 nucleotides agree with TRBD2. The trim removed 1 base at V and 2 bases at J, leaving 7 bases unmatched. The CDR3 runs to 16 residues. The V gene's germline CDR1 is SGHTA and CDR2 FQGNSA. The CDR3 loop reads CASSLEGTSGTYEQYF. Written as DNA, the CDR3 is TGTGCCAGCAGCTTAGAGGGAACTAGCGGTACCTACGAGCAGTACTTC.

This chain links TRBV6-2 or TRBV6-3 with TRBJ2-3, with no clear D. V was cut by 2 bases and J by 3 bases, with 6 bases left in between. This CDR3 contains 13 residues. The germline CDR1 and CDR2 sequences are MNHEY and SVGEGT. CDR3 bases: TGTGCCAGCAGTTACCCAGAGACAGATACGCAGTATTTT. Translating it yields CASSYPETDTQYF.

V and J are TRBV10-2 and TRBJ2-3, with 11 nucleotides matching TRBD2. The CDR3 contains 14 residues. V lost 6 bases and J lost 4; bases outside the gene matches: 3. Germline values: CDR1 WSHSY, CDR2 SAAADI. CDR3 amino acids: CASRLAGGPDTQYF. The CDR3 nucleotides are TGCGCCAGCAGGCTAGCGGGGGGCCCAGATACGCAGTATTTT.

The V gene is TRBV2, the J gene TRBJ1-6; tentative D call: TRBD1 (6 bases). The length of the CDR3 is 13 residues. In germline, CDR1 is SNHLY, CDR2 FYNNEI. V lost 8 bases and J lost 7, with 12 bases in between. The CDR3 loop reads CASLKQGNSPLHF. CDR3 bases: TGTGCCAGCCTAAAACAGGGCAATTCACCCCTCCACTTT.

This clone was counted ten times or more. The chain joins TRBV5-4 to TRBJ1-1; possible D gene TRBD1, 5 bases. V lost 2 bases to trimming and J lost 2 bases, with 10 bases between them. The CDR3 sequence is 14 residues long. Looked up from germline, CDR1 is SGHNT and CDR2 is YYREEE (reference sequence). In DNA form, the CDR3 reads TGTGCCAGCAGCTTCAGTACAGGAAACACTGAAGCTTTCTTT. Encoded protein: CASSFSTGNTEAFF. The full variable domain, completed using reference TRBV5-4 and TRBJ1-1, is ETGVTQSPTHLIKTRGQQVTLRCSSQSGHNTVSWYQQALGQGPQFIFQYYREEENGRGNFPPRFSGLQFPNYSSELNVNALELDDSALYLCASSFSTGNTEAFFGQGTRLTVV.

The CDR3 reads CSAGTGSSYEQYF. As DNA, the CDR3 is TGCAGCGCCGGGACAGGGAGCTCCTACGAGCAGTACTTC. This chain joins TRBV29-1 and TRBJ2-7, with 9 bases aligning to TRBD1. The junction had 4 bases not matched to a gene; V was cut back by 7 bases and J by 0 bases. The CDR3 runs 13 residues. The V gene's germline CDR1 is SQVTM and CDR2 ANQGSEA.

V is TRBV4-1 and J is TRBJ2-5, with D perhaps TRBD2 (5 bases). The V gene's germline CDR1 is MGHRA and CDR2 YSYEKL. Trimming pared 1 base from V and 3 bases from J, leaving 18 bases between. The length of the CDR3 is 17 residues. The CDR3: CASSQASGSAGEETQYF. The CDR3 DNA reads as TGCGCCAGCAGCCAAGCGTCGGGGTCGGCCGGGGAAGAGACCCAGTACTTC.

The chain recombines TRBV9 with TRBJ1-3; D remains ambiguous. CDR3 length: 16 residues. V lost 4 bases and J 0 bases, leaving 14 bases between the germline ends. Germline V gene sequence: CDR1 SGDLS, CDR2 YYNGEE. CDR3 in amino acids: CASSLQPGRSGNTIYF. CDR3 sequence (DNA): TGTGCCAGCAGCCTCCAACCGGGCCGCTCTGGAAACACCATATATTTT. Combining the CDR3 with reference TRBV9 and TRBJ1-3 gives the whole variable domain DSGVTQTPKHLITATGQRVTLRCSPRSGDLSVYWYQQSLDQGLQFLIQYYNGEERAKGNILERFSAQQFPDLHSELNLSSLELGDSALYFCASSLQPGRSGNTIYFGEGSWLTVV.

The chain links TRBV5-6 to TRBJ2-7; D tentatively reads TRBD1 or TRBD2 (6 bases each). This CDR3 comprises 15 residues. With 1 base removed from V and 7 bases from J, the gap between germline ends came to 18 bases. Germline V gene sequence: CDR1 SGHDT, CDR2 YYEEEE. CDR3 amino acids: CASSLWGAGRREQYF. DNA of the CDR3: TGTGCCAGCAGCTTGTGGGGGGCCGGCCGGCGGGAGCAGTACTTC.

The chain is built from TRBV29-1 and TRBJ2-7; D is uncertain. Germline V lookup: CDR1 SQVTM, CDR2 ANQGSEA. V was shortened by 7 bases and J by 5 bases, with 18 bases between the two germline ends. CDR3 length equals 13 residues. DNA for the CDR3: TGCAGCGCCAGCCGAGGCCGGTGGGACGAGCAGTACTTC. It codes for CSASRGRWDEQYF.

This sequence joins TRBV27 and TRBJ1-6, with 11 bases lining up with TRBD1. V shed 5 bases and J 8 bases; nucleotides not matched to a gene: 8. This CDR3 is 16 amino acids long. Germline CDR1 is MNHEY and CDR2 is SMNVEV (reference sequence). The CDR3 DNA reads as TGTGCCAGCAGTCGTCGGACAGGGGGCCCGGATTCACCCCTCCACTTT. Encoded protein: CASSRRTGGPDSPLHF.

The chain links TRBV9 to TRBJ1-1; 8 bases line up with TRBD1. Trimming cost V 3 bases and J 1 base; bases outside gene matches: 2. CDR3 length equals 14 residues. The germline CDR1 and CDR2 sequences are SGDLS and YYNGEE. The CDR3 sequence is CASSARGQNTEAFF. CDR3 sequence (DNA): TGTGCCAGCAGCGCCAGGGGGCAGAACACTGAAGCTTTCTTT.

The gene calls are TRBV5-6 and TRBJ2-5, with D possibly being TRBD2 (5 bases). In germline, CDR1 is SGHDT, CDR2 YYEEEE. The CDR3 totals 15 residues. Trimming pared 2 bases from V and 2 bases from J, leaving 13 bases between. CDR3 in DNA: TGTGCCAGCAGCTTCTCTTCCGGGAATCAAGAGACCCAGTACTTC. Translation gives CASSFSSGNQETQYF.

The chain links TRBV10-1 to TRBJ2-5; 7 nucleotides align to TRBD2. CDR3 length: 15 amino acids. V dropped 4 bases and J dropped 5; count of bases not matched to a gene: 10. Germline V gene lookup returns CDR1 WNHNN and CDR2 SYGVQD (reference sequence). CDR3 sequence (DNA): TGCGCCAGCAGTGGCGGCGGGGGATCGGGGGAGACCCAGTACTTC. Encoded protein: CASSGGGGSGETQYF.

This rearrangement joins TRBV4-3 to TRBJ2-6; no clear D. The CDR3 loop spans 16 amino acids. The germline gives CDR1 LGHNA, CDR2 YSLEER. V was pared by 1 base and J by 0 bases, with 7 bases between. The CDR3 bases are TGCGCCAGCAGCCAAGTAGGAAACTCTGGGGCCAACGTCCTGACTTTC. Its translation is CASSQVGNSGANVLTF.

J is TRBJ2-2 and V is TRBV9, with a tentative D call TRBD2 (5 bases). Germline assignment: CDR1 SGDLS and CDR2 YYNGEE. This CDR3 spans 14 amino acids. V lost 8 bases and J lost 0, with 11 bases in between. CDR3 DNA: TGTGCCAGTCACGGGGAGTCGAACACCGGGGAGCTGTTTTTT. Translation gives CASHGESNTGELFF.

CDR3 region: CASSWGSSNAYF. DNA for the CDR3: TGTGCCAGCAGCTGGGGGTCGTCCAATGCTTACTTC. The chain is built from TRBV5-6 and TRBJ2-7; TRBD1 or TRBD2 may be the D gene (5 bases each). The CDR3 sequence is 12 residues long. Between the trimmed V and J ends, which lost 3 bases and 13 bases, there was a span of 17 bases. From germline, CDR1 is SGHDT and CDR2 YYEEEE.

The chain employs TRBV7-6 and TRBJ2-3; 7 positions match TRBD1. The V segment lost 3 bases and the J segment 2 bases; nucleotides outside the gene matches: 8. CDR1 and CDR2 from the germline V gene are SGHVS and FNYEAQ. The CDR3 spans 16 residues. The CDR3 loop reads CASSLTGQTHTDTQYF. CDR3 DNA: TGTGCCAGCAGCTTGACAGGGCAAACTCACACAGATACGCAGTATTTT.

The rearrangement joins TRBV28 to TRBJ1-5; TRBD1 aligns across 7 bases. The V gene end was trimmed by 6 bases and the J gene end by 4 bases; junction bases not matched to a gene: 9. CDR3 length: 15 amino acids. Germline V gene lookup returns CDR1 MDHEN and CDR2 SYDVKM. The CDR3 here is CASSRPGQTNQPQHF. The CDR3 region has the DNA TGTGCCAGCAGCCGCCCGGGACAGACTAATCAGCCCCAGCATTTT.

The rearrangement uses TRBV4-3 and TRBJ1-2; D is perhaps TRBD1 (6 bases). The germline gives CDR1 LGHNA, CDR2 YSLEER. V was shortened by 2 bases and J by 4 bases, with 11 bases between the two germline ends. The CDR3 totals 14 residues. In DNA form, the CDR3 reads TGCGCCAGCAGCCAACGGACAGAGTCCTATGGCTACACCTTC. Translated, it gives CASSQRTESYGYTF.

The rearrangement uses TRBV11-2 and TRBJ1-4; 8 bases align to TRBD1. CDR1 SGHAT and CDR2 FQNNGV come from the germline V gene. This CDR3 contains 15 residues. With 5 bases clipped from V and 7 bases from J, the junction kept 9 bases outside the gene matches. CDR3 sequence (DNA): TGTGCCAGCAGCACCACAGGGGGATTGGGTGAAAAACTGTTTTTT. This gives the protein CASSTTGGLGEKLFF. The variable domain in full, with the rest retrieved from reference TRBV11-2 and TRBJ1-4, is EAGVAQSPRYKIIEKRQSVAFWCNPISGHATLYWYQQILGQGPKLLIQFQNNGVVDDSQLPKDRFSAERLKGVDSTLKIQPAKLEDSAVYLCASSTTGGLGEKLFFGSGTQLSVL.

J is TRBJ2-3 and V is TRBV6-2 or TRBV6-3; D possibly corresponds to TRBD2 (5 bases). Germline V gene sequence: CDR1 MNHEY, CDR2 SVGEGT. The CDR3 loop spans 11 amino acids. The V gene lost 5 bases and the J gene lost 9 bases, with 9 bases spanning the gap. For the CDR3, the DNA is TGTGCCAGCAGTCAAACGGGGACGCAGTATTTT. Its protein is CASSQTGTQYF.